This TCR beta chain was captured by sequencing in a study of cytomegalovirus exposure and HLA in healthy donors. Study background: The study placed 80% to 85% of its approximately 360 genotyped donors in the Caucasian-associated ancestry cluster. Study-wide results and limits: Accurate HLA-A and HLA-B prediction from TCR beta sequences was reported for most subjects.

V was shortened by 4 bases and J by 12 bases, with 21 bases between the two germline ends. CDR1 LNHDA and CDR2 SQIVND come from the germline V gene (reference sequence). The CDR3 runs to 14 residues. This PCR relied on a set of 60 Vbeta primers and 13 Jbeta primers. Repertoires were generated with immunoSEQ multiplex PCR, while TCRdb's copy carries only in-frame clones and drops some. The sample records about 150,000 clones, roughly 80% being singletons. Comment on this clone: Antigen unknown.

The origin of this receptor is a woman aged 25 to 39 in good health and CMV-seronegative. Material for sequencing was PBMCs. V usage is TRBV19 and J usage is TRBJ1-1; TRBD1 might be the D (6 bases). CDR3 nucleotide sequence: TGTGCCAGTAGTAAGTACCGGGACAACGGACAGACTTTCTTT. Its protein is CASSKYRDNGQTFF.